The 7 T cell receptor beta chains reported below all come from one sample, sequenced in a study of T cells in Graves' hyperthyroidism and ophthalmopathy. Amplified regions were TCR beta CDR3 sequences from RNA transcripts. HTBI primers drove first-round RT-PCR of the TCR CDR3. TCRdb re-called the multiplex PCR reads with MiXCR, one entry per CDR3 protein. The sample has roughly 570,000 distinct CDR3 sequences, roughly 14% seen once. The sequenced material came from blood. These receptor sequences come from a woman aged 25 to 39 with Graves' hyperthyroidism.

This clonotype was counted only a few times. The chain carries TRBV5-1 and TRBJ2-3, with a possible D match to TRBD2 (6 bases). V was cut by 4 bases and J by 3 bases, with 18 bases left in between. This CDR3 has 16 residues. Germline CDR1 and CDR2: SGHRS and YFSETQ. The CDR3 DNA reads TGCGCCAGCAGCCCCGGGACTGGGGTTCTGACAGATACGCAGTATTTT. Its protein product is CASSPGTGVLTDTQYF. The variable domain in full, completed from reference TRBV5-1 and TRBJ2-3, reads KAGVTQTPRYLIKTRGQQVTLSCSPISGHRSVSWYQQTPGQGLQFLFEYFSETQRNKGNFPGRFSGRQFSNSRSEMNVSTLELGDSALYLCASSPGTGVLTDTQYFGPGTRLTVL.

This clonotype appeared many times. This rearrangement joins TRBV6-1 to TRBJ2-3; 13 bases agree with TRBD2. The CDR3 has 16 amino acids. Germline V gene lookup returns CDR1 MNHNS and CDR2 SASEGT. V was pared by 4 bases and J by 1 base, with 2 bases of the junction left unmatched. The DNA of the CDR3 is TGTGCCAGCAGTGGGGGACTAGCGGGACGCACAGATACGCAGTATTTT. It specifies CASSGGLAGRTDTQYF.

The chain has TRBV6-5 and TRBJ1-2, with D possibly being TRBD1 (5 bases). CDR3 length: 15 residues. Germline V lookup: CDR1 MNHEY, CDR2 SVGAGI. Between the trimmed V and J ends, which lost 0 bases and 5 bases, there was a span of 13 bases. CDR3 sequence reads: CASSYSGRGEYGYTF. The CDR3 nucleotides read TGTGCCAGCAGTTACTCGGGGCGTGGGGAGTATGGCTACACCTTC.

This clonotype occurred many times. V usage is TRBV11-2 and J usage is TRBJ2-5, with 9 bases aligning to TRBD2. J was trimmed by 13 bases and V by 1 base; bases with no gene match: 13. CDR3 size: 15 residues. Germline V gene data show CDR1 as SGHAT and CDR2 as FQNNGV. CDR3 DNA: TGTGCCAGCAGCTTAGGCGGGCTAGCGGGACACCTAGGGTACTTC. It is translated as CASSLGGLAGHLGYF.

This clonotype was observed many times. The rearrangement links TRBV6-6 to TRBJ2-2; 9 positions match TRBD1. Trimming cost V 0 bases and J 5 bases; bases outside gene matches: 4. Per the germline V gene, CDR1 is MNHNY and CDR2 is SVGAGI (reference sequence). The CDR3 has 16 amino acids. CDR3 bases: TGTGCCAGCAGTTACTCCAGGGACAGGGCGACCGGGGAGCTGTTTTTT. Its protein product is CASSYSRDRATGELFF.

This clonotype was counted at least ten times. The J gene is TRBJ2-1, the V gene TRBV20-1; 7 bases are shared with TRBD2. In germline, CDR1 is DFQATT, CDR2 SNEGSKA (reference sequence). The CDR3 consists of 17 residues. V shed 3 bases and J 6 bases; nucleotides not matched to a gene: 17. The CDR3 is CSASFSSGTVMRNEQFF. CDR3 DNA: TGCAGTGCTAGTTTTTCCAGCGGGACCGTGATGCGCAATGAGCAGTTCTTC.

This chain joins TRBV7-2 and TRBJ2-3; D might be TRBD1 (6 bases). Between the trimmed V and J ends, which lost 1 base and 4 bases, there was a span of 12 bases. CDR3 size: 15 residues. The germline V gene encodes CDR1 SGHTA and CDR2 FQGNSA. Here the CDR3 DNA reads TGTGCCAGCAGCTTAGGGGGGCAGGCCGCAGATACGCAGTATTTT. Amino acid sequence: CASSLGGQAADTQYF.